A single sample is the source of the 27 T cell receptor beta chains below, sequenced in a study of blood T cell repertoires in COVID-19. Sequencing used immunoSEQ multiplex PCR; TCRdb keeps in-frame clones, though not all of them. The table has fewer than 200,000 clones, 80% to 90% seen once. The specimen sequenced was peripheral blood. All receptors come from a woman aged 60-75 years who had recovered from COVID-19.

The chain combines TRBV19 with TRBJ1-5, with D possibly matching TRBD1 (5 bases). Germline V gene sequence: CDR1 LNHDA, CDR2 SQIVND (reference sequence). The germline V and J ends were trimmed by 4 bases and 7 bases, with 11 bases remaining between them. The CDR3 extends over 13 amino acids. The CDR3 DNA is TGTGCCAGTAGTACCGGGGGTGAGCAGCCCCAGCATTTT. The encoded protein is CASSTGGEQPQHF.

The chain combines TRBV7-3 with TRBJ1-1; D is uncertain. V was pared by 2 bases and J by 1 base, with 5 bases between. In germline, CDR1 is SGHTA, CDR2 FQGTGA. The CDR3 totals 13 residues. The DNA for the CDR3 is TGTGCCAGCAGCTTATACAGGAACACTGAAGCTTTCTTT. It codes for CASSLYRNTEAFF.

CDR3 loop: CAISRTGYTEAFF. The CDR3 nucleotides are TGTGCCATCAGTCGGACTGGATACACTGAAGCTTTCTTT. The rearrangement links TRBV10-3 to TRBJ1-1; D is uncertain. Germline V gene data show CDR1 as ENHRY and CDR2 as SYGVKD. V was cut by 5 bases and J by 3 bases, with 10 bases left in between. The CDR3 is 13 amino acids.

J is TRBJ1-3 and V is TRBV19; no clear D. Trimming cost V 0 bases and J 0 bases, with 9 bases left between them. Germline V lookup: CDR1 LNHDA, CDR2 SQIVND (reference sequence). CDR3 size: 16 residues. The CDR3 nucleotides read TGTGCCAGTAGTATAGATGCAGGCACCTCTGGAAACACCATATATTTT. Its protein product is CASSIDAGTSGNTIYF.

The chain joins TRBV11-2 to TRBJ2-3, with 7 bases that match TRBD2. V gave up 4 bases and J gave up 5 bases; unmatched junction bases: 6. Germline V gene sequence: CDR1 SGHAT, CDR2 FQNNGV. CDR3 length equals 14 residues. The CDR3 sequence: CASSSRGEGDTQYF. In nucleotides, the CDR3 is TGTGCCAGCAGCTCTCGGGGGGAGGGAGATACGCAGTATTTT. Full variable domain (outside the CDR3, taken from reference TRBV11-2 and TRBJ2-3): EAGVAQSPRYKIIEKRQSVAFWCNPISGHATLYWYQQILGQGPKLLIQFQNNGVVDDSQLPKDRFSAERLKGVDSTLKIQPAKLEDSAVYLCASSSRGEGDTQYFGPGTRLTVL.

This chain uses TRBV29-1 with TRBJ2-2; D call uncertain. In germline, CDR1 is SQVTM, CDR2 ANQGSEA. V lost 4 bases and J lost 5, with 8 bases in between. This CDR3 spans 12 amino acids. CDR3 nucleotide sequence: TGCAGCGTTGGAGAGTATACCGGGGAGCTGTTTTTT. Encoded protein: CSVGEYTGELFF.

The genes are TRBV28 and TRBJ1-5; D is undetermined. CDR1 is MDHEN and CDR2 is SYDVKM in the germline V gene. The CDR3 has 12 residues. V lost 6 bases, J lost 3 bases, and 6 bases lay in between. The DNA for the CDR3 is TGTGCCAGCAGCTTCGTCAATCAGCCCCAGCATTTT. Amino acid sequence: CASSFVNQPQHF.

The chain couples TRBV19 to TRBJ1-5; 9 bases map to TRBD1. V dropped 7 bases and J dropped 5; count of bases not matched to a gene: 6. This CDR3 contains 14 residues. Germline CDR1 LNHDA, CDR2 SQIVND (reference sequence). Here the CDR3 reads CASTGTGPYQPQHF. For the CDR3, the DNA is TGTGCCAGTACCGGGACAGGGCCTTATCAGCCCCAGCATTTT.

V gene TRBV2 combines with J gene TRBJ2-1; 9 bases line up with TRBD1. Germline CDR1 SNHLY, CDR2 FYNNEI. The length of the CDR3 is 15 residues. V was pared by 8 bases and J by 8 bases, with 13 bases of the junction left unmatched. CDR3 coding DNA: TGTGCCAGCGGGGGGGACAGGGCATTAAGGGATGAGCAGTTCTTC. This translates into CASGGDRALRDEQFF.

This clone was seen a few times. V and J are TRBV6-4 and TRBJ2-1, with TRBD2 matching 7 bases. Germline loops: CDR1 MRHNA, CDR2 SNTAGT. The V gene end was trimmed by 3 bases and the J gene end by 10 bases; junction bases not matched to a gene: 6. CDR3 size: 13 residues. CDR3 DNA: TGTGCCAGCAGTGAAGCGGTGCGGGGGGAGCAGTTCTTC. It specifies CASSEAVRGEQFF.

The CDR3 region has the DNA TGTGCCAGCAGTCCCAGCGGTTTTGGCTACACCTTC. Translation: CASSPSGFGYTF. V is TRBV28 and J is TRBJ1-2, with no clear D. CDR1 and CDR2 from the germline V gene are MDHEN and SYDVKM. The germline V and J ends were trimmed by 5 bases and 7 bases, with 11 bases remaining between them. There are 12 residues in the CDR3.

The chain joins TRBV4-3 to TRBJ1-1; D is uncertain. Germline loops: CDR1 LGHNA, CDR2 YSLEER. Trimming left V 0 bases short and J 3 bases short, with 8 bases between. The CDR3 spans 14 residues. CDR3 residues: CASSQDPHYTEAFF. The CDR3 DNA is TGCGCCAGCAGCCAAGATCCCCACTACACTGAAGCTTTCTTT.

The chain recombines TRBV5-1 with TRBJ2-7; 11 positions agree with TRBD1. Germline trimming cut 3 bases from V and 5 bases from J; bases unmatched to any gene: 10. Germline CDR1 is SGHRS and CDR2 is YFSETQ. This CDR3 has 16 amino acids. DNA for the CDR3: TGCGCCAGCAGCTCAGGACAGGGGGCAGGGTACGACGAGCAGTACTTC. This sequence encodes CASSSGQGAGYDEQYF.

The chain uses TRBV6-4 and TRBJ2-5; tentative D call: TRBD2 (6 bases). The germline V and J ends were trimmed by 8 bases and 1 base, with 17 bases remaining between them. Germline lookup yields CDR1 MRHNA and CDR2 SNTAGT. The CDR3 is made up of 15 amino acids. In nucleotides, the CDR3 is TGTGCCAGCCCAACGGGAGACAGACTCCAAGAGACCCAGTACTTC. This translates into CASPTGDRLQETQYF.

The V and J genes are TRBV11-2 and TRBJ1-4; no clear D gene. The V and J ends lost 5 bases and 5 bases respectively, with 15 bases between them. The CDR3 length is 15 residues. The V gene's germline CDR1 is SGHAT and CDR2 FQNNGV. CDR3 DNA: TGTGCCAGCAGCCCTAACCCAGCCGGGAATGAAAAACTGTTTTTT. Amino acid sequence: CASSPNPAGNEKLFF.

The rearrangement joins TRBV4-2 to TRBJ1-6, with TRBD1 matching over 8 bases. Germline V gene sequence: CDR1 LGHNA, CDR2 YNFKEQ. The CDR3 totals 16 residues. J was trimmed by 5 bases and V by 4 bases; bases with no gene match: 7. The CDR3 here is CASSPQTGEDNSPLHF. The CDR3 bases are TGTGCCAGCAGCCCCCAGACAGGGGAAGATAATTCACCCCTCCACTTT.

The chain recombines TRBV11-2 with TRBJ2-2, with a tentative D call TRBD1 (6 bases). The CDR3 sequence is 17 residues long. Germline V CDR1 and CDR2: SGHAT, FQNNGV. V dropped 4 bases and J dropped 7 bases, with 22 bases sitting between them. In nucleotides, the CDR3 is TGTGCCAGCAGCTCCACAGGGCAGGGAATCTACATCGGGGAGCTGTTTTTT. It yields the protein CASSSTGQGIYIGELFF.

The CDR3 reads CASSLGITGNYGYTF. The CDR3 region has the DNA TGTGCCAGCAGCTTGGGAATTACGGGTAACTATGGCTACACCTTC. The chain links TRBV5-6 to TRBJ1-2, with unresolved D. Trimming cost V 0 bases and J 1 base, with 10 bases left between them. The CDR3 consists of 15 residues. Germline CDR1 and CDR2: SGHDT and YYEEEE. Looking up the rest from reference TRBV5-6 and TRBJ1-2 gives the full variable domain: DAGVTQSPTHLIKTRGQQVTLRCSPKSGHDTVSWYQQALGQGPQFIFQYYEEEERQRGNFPDRFSGHQFPNYSSELNVNALLLGDSALYLCASSLGITGNYGYTFGSGTRLTVV.

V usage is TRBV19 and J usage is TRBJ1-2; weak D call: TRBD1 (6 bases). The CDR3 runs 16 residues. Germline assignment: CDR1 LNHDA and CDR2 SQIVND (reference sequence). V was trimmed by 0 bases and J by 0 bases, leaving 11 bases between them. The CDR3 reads CASSIETGRSNYGYTF. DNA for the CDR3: TGTGCCAGTAGTATAGAAACAGGGCGATCTAACTATGGCTACACCTTC.

CDR3 region: CASSYGGLQGSNEQFF. As DNA, the CDR3 is TGTGCCAGCAGTTACGGCGGACTCCAAGGGAGCAATGAGCAGTTCTTC. The V call is TRBV6-5, the J call TRBJ2-1; tentative D call: TRBD2 (5 bases). This CDR3 is built from 16 residues. Deletions cut 2 bases from V and 6 bases from J, with 17 bases between. Germline CDR1 MNHEY, CDR2 SVGAGI.

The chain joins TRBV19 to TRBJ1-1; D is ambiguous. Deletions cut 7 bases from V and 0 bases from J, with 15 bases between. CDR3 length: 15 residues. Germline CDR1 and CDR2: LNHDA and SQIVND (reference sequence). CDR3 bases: TGTGCCAGTACCAAAACTCGACACTTGAACACTGAAGCTTTCTTT. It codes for CASTKTRHLNTEAFF.

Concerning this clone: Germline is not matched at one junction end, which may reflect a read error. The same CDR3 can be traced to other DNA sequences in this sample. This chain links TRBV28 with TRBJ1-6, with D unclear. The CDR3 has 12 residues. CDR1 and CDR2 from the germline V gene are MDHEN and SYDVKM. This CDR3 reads CASRAQNSPLHF. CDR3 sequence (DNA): TGTGCCAGCAGAGCACAGAATTCACCCCTTCACTTT.

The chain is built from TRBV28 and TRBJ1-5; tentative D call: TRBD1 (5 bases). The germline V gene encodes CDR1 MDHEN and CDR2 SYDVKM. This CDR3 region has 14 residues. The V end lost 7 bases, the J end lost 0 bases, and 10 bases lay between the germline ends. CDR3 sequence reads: CASKGAFSNQPQHF. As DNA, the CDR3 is TGTGCCAGCAAAGGGGCTTTTAGCAATCAGCCCCAGCATTTT.

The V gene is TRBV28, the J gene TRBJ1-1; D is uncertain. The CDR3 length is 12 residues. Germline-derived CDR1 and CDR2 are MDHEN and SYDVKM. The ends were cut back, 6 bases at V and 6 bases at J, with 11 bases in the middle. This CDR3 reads CASSTGASEAFF. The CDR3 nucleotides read TGTGCCAGCAGCACCGGAGCATCTGAAGCTTTCTTT.

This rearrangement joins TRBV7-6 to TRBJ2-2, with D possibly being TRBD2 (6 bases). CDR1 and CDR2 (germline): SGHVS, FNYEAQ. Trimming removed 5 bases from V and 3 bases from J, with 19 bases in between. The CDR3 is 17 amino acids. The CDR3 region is CASSPRGGVADTGELFF. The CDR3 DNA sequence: TGTGCCAGCAGCCCCCGAGGAGGGGTCGCGGACACCGGGGAGCTGTTTTTT.

CDR3 region: CASSLGGVMNTEAFF. The CDR3 DNA sequence: TGTGCCAGCAGCTTAGGAGGAGTTATGAACACTGAAGCTTTCTTT. V and J are TRBV11-2 and TRBJ1-1; no reliable D call. With 1 base removed from V and 0 bases from J, the gap between germline ends came to 9 bases. The CDR3 runs 15 residues. Germline V gene data show CDR1 as SGHAT and CDR2 as FQNNGV.

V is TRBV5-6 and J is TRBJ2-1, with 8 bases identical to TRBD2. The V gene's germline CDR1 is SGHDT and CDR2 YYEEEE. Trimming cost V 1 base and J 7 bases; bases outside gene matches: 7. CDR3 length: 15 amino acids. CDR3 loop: CASSLRGGPPNEQFF. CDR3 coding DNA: TGTGCCAGCAGCTTGCGGGGGGGGCCCCCTAATGAGCAGTTCTTC. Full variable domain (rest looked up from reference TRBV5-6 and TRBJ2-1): DAGVTQSPTHLIKTRGQQVTLRCSPKSGHDTVSWYQQALGQGPQFIFQYYEEEERQRGNFPDRFSGHQFPNYSSELNVNALLLGDSALYLCASSLRGGPPNEQFFGPGTRLTVL.